The 18 T cell receptor beta chains given below trace back to one sample, sequenced in a study of identical twins (dated by TCRdb to about 2016). Libraries were built with 5' RACE. These reads were obtained on an Illumina HiSeq 2000. TCRdb redid the processing of the public reads, applying fastp at Q25 and MiXCR, and retained in-frame beta chains. Rows are unified per CDR3 protein, each entry keeping the most common DNA and genes. This sample holds about 530,000 distinct CDR3 sequences; about a fifth were observed only once. 0.45% to 0.5% of the sample belongs to the ten largest clones. A further study also used this sample, focusing on yellow fever vaccine responses in identical twins.

Sequencing was carried out using CD4+ T cells sorted from blood. These receptors originate from a young woman in good health.

The gene calls are TRBV5-1 and TRBJ2-2; possible D gene TRBD2, 8 bases. CDR1 is SGHRS, CDR2 YFSETQ, per germline. Trimming took 5 bases from V and 6 from J, leaving 17 bases between them. CDR3 size: 15 residues. The CDR3 reads CASSSGTAYPGELFF. The CDR3, as DNA: TGCGCCAGCAGTAGCGGGACAGCGTATCCCGGGGAGCTGTTTTTT. The variable domain in full, completed from reference TRBV5-1 and TRBJ2-2, reads KAGVTQTPRYLIKTRGQQVTLSCSPISGHRSVSWYQQTPGQGLQFLFEYFSETQRNKGNFPGRFSGRQFSNSRSEMNVSTLELGDSALYLCASSSGTAYPGELFFGEGSRLTVL.

This clonotype occurred a few times. The chain links TRBV6-2 or TRBV6-3 to TRBJ2-7; D is unclear. The CDR3 runs 11 residues. The germline V gene has CDR1 MNHEY and CDR2 SVGEGT. Trimming shortened V by 8 bases and J by 3 bases, and 8 bases separated the two germline ends. CDR3 DNA: TGTGCCAGCGCGGACGGCTACGAGCAGTACTTC. It specifies CASADGYEQYF.

This rearrangement joins TRBV20-1 to TRBJ2-3; maybe TRBD2 (6 bases). The CDR3 is 14 residues long. Germline loops: CDR1 DFQATT, CDR2 SNEGSKA (reference sequence). Between the trimmed V and J ends, which lost 3 bases and 3 bases, there was a span of 13 bases. This CDR3 is CSARSRRGTDTQYF. CDR3 nucleotides: TGCAGTGCTAGGTCAAGGAGGGGAACAGATACGCAGTATTTT.

With respect to this clonotype: A junction end diverges from the germline sequence, so it may reflect a read error. The rearrangement uses TRBV3-1 and TRBJ1-2; 7 bases match TRBD1. The V gene's germline CDR1 is LGHDT and CDR2 YNNKEL (reference sequence). This CDR3 has 15 residues. CDR3 protein: CASSKEGAVFLGYTF. CDR3 nucleotides: TGTGCCAGCAGCAAAGAGGGGGCCGTATTTTTAGGCTACACCTTC. Together with reference TRBV3-1 and TRBJ1-2, the CDR3 gives the full variable domain: DTAVSQTPKYLVTQMGNDKSIKCEQNLGHDTMYWYKQDSKKFLKIMFSYNNKELIINETVPNRFSPKSPDKAHLNLHINSLELGDSAVYFCASSKEGAVFLGYTFGSGTRLTVV.

This clonotype was observed a few times. This chain uses TRBV20-1 with TRBJ2-3; tentatively, D is TRBD2 (6 bases). The length of the CDR3 is 12 residues. V lost 8 bases, J lost 2 bases, and 11 bases lay in between. CDR1 DFQATT and CDR2 SNEGSKA come from the germline V gene (reference sequence). Here the CDR3 reads CSPLAATDTQYF. CDR3 DNA sequence: TGCAGTCCCTTAGCGGCCACAGATACGCAGTATTTT.

This clonotype has a handful of counts. CDR3: CASSGGRSGELFF. In DNA, the CDR3 is TGTGCCAGCTCCGGCGGGAGGAGCGGGGAGCTGTTTTTT. The rearrangement joins TRBV6-1 to TRBJ2-2; TRBD2 agrees at 8 bases. Germline CDR1 reads MNHNS; CDR2 reads SASEGT. The junction had 6 bases not matched to a gene; V was cut back by 8 bases and J by 7 bases. This CDR3 is built from 13 residues.

This clonotype has only a few counts. The rearrangement links TRBV15 to TRBJ1-2; D unclear. Germline CDR1 and CDR2: LNHNV and YYDKDF (reference sequence). This CDR3 has 15 residues. V was clipped by 1 base and J by 3 bases, with 12 bases between them. The CDR3, as DNA: TGTGCCACCAGCAGAGGACAAATCGGGGACTATGGCTACACCTTC. Translating gives CATSRGQIGDYGYTF.

This clonotype came up a few times. The chain employs TRBV5-1 and TRBJ1-2; D unclear. Germline CDR1 is SGHRS and CDR2 is YFSETQ. The V gene lost 4 bases and the J gene lost 2 bases, with 12 bases spanning the gap. The CDR3 loop spans 14 amino acids. This chain's CDR3 is CASSLGRTNYGYTF. DNA of the CDR3: TGCGCCAGCAGCCTTGGCCGGACCAACTATGGCTACACCTTC.

The rearrangement joins TRBV12-3 or TRBV12-4 to TRBJ2-3; D might be TRBD2 (5 bases). Trimming took off 8 bases at V and 4 bases at J, with 19 bases between the two ends. The CDR3 totals 15 residues. CDR3 DNA: TGTGCCAGCTCCCCCCCCCTAGTGAGGGCAGATACGCAGTATTTT. Translation gives CASSPPLVRADTQYF.

The chain has TRBV4-1 and TRBJ2-2, with a weak D call TRBD1 (5 bases). This CDR3 is 15 amino acids long. Germline V gene lookup returns CDR1 MGHRA and CDR2 YSYEKL. The ends were cut back, 4 bases at V and 4 bases at J, with 13 bases in the middle. The CDR3: CASSPQGRGTGELFF. The CDR3 region has the DNA TGCGCCAGCAGCCCGCAGGGTAGAGGCACCGGGGAGCTGTTTTTT.

Only a few counts were recorded for this clonotype. The rearrangement uses TRBV3-1 and TRBJ2-1; D is uncertain. The CDR3 loop spans 13 amino acids. Germline V gives CDR1 LGHDT, CDR2 YNNKEL (reference sequence). Between the trimmed V and J ends, which lost 7 bases and 7 bases, there was a span of 14 bases. This CDR3 reads CASMLETSNEQFF. The CDR3 DNA reads TGTGCCAGCATGTTAGAGACTTCGAATGAGCAGTTCTTC.

The chain employs TRBV19 and TRBJ2-1; D gene unclear. The CDR3 contains 14 residues. Germline V gives CDR1 LNHDA, CDR2 SQIVND (reference sequence). V was pared by 5 bases and J by 9 bases, with 17 bases between. CDR3 bases: TGTGCCAGTAGTTCGTGGGGTGGCCGCGGTGAGCAGTTCTTC. As protein: CASSSWGGRGEQFF. Drawing the rest from reference TRBV19 and TRBJ2-1, the complete variable domain is DGGITQSPKYLFRKEGQNVTLSCEQNLNHDAMYWYRQDPGQGLRLIYYSQIVNDFQKGDIAEGYSVSREKKESFPLTVTSAQKNPTAFYLCASSSWGGRGEQFFGPGTRLTVL.

This clonotype was seen a few times. The gene calls are TRBV28 and TRBJ2-3, with 9 bases aligning to TRBD2. Losses at the gene ends were 6 bases for V and 4 bases for J; bases not matched to a gene: 8. Germline loops: CDR1 MDHEN, CDR2 SYDVKM. The CDR3 contains 15 residues. The DNA of the CDR3 is TGTGCCAGCAGAACTGCAGCGGGGGGCGCAGATACGCAGTATTTT. It yields the protein CASRTAAGGADTQYF.

The rearrangement links TRBV28 to TRBJ1-1, with D hard to call. The germline gives CDR1 MDHEN, CDR2 SYDVKM. V lost 7 bases to trimming and J lost 11 bases, with 14 bases between them. The CDR3 extends over 11 amino acids. Here the CDR3 DNA reads TGTGCCAGCACCCAAGGACTGGTTGCTTTCTTT. Amino acid sequence: CASTQGLVAFF. The full variable domain, rest sourced from reference TRBV28 and TRBJ1-1, is DVKVTQSSRYLVKRTGEKVFLECVQDMDHENMFWYRQDPGLGLRLIYFSYDVKMKEKGDIPEGYSVSREKKERFSLILESASTNQTSMYLCASTQGLVAFFGQGTRLTVV.

This clonotype showed up just a few times. The V call is TRBV12-3 or TRBV12-4, the J call TRBJ2-1, with 12 nucleotides matching TRBD2. V lost 2 bases to trimming and J lost 7 bases; unmatched junction nucleotides: 3. This CDR3 has 15 residues. The CDR3 DNA is TGTGCCAGCAGTTTAACCCTAGCGGGAGGGAATGAGCAGTTCTTC. It translates to CASSLTLAGGNEQFF.

V and J are TRBV5-1 and TRBJ2-2; TRBD2 aligns across 9 bases. V lost 2 bases, J lost 3 bases, and 5 bases stayed unmatched. The CDR3 is 16 amino acids. Germline CDR1 reads SGHRS; CDR2 reads YFSETQ. The CDR3 DNA is TGCGCCAGCAGCTTTAGCGGGAGACGGGACACCGGGGAGCTGTTTTTT. Translation: CASSFSGRRDTGELFF.

The chain employs TRBV12-3 or TRBV12-4 and TRBJ1-2; TRBD1 might be the D (6 bases). This CDR3 spans 13 amino acids. Trimming cost V 10 bases and J 13 bases, with 25 bases left between them. CDR3 amino acids: CATQYRDTLRGTF. CDR3 nucleotide sequence: TGTGCCACCCAGTACCGGGACACCCTAAGGGGCACCTTC.

This clonotype was recorded a few times. The gene calls are TRBV11-2 and TRBJ2-7; the D is unclear. V was pared by 0 bases and J by 0 bases, with 6 bases between. The CDR3 runs to 14 residues. CDR1 and CDR2 (germline): SGHAT, FQNNGV. CDR3 nucleotides: TGTGCCAGCAGCTTAGATCTAGTCTCCTACGAGCAGTACGTC. This codes for CASSLDLVSYEQYV.